This TCR beta chain was recovered during a study of blood T cell repertoires in COVID-19. This CDR3 comprises 16 residues. The V end was cut by 0 bases, the J end by 6 bases, with 16 bases between. The germline V gene encodes CDR1 SGHNT and CDR2 YYREEE (reference sequence). Libraries were prepared by immunoSEQ multiplex PCR; TCRdb keeps only in-frame clonotypes and omits some of them. The sample consists of some 88,000 clones, about 88% of them appearing once. The sequence derives from a man between 60 and 70 years old with acute or convalescent COVID-19. Sequenced material: peripheral blood. This chain uses TRBV5-4 with TRBJ2-1, with TRBD1 as a possible D gene (5 bases). CDR3 DNA sequence: TGTGCCAGCAGCTTGGGTGGACACACTTCTGGCAATGAGCAGTTCTTC. Translated, it gives CASSLGGHTSGNEQFF.